A single sample is the source of the 17 T cell receptor beta chains below, sequenced in a study of T cell clones after liver transplantation. Using immunoSEQ multiplex PCR, the repertoire was profiled, and TCRdb retains in-frame clones only, with some absent. The sample records around 51,000 clones, 85% to 90% being singletons. The specimen comprised CD8+ T cells from blood, sampled 12 months after liver transplant. These receptors were taken from a human patient who received a liver transplant. Some T cells may have come from the graft donor.

DNA for the CDR3: TGTGCCAGTAGTATTGGTGGTTGGGCAGGGGACACTGAAGCTTTCTTT. Translated, it gives CASSIGGWAGDTEAFF. The V call is TRBV19, the J call TRBJ1-1; D is possibly TRBD1 (6 bases). The germline CDR1 and CDR2 sequences are LNHDA and SQIVND (reference sequence). The V end was cut by 3 bases, the J end by 3 bases, with 17 bases between. The CDR3 sequence is 16 residues long.

This clone was counted once. The rearrangement links TRBV6-6 to TRBJ2-5; no firm D call. Trimming removed 6 bases at V and 5 bases at J, with 10 bases between. This CDR3 comprises 12 residues. The germline V gene has CDR1 MNHNY and CDR2 SVGAGI (reference sequence). CDR3 sequence reads: CASSPMGETQYF. The CDR3 DNA reads as TGTGCCAGCAGCCCAATGGGGGAGACCCAGTACTTC.

The chain couples TRBV9 to TRBJ1-2; 7 positions match TRBD1. V trimming: 4 bases; J trimming: 8 bases; junction bases outside the gene matches: 8. The CDR3 has 13 amino acids. Germline assignment: CDR1 SGDLS and CDR2 YYNGEE. The CDR3 is CASSPGTASGYTF. In DNA form, the CDR3 reads TGTGCCAGCAGCCCCGGGACAGCCAGCGGCTACACCTTC. Together with reference TRBV9 and TRBJ1-2, the CDR3 gives the full variable domain: DSGVTQTPKHLITATGQRVTLRCSPRSGDLSVYWYQQSLDQGLQFLIQYYNGEERAKGNILERFSAQQFPDLHSELNLSSLELGDSALYFCASSPGTASGYTFGSGTRLTVV.

The chain links TRBV7-8 to TRBJ1-4; maybe TRBD1 (6 bases). Trimming took 1 base from V and 5 from J, leaving 11 bases between them. CDR3 length equals 15 residues. Germline CDR1 SGHVS, CDR2 FQNEAQ. In DNA, the CDR3 is TGTGCCAGCAGCTTAGGGCAGGGGTTGAATGAAAAACTGTTTTTT. This codes for CASSLGQGLNEKLFF.

This CDR3 reads CASSLEGGQPQHF. CDR3 DNA: TGCGCCAGCAGCTTGGAGGGTGGTCAGCCCCAGCATTTT. The chain couples TRBV5-1 to TRBJ1-5; D is unresolved. This CDR3 is 13 amino acids long. V was shortened by 0 bases and J by 6 bases, with 7 bases between the two germline ends. Germline V gene sequence: CDR1 SGHRS, CDR2 YFSETQ.

The gene calls are TRBV4-3 and TRBJ1-2; D uncertain. This CDR3 spans 17 amino acids. CDR1 is LGHNA, CDR2 YSLEER, per germline. V was cut by 0 bases and J by 3 bases, with 17 bases left in between. The CDR3 DNA reads as TGCGCCAGCAGCCAAGAAACGGCAGCCATCGGGGACTATGGCTACACCTTC. This translates into CASSQETAAIGDYGYTF.

The V gene is TRBV19, the J gene TRBJ1-1; 8 bases line up with TRBD1. Germline lookup yields CDR1 LNHDA and CDR2 SQIVND (reference sequence). V was pared by 4 bases and J by 1 base, with 5 bases of the junction left unmatched. The CDR3 consists of 15 residues. DNA of the CDR3: TGTGCCAGTAGTACTTTACAGGGGGGGAACACTGAAGCTTTCTTT. This encodes CASSTLQGGNTEAFF.

V usage is TRBV7-8 and J usage is TRBJ1-1; D may be TRBD1 (5 bases). This CDR3 comprises 15 residues. V dropped 2 bases and J dropped 4 bases, with 14 bases sitting between them. The germline V gene has CDR1 SGHVS and CDR2 FQNEAQ. The CDR3 here is CASSLLGVTGTEAFF. CDR3 coding DNA: TGTGCCAGCAGCTTATTGGGGGTGACGGGCACTGAAGCTTTCTTT.

V gene TRBV6-5 combines with J gene TRBJ2-2, with no clear D. From germline, CDR1 is MNHEY and CDR2 SVGAGI. V was trimmed by 7 bases and J by 3 bases, leaving 12 bases between them. The CDR3 totals 14 residues. For the CDR3, the DNA is TGTGCCAGCAATACTGACCGTGACACCGGGGAGCTGTTTTTT. It codes for CASNTDRDTGELFF.

V and J are TRBV19 and TRBJ2-2, with TRBD2 matching over 7 bases. V shed 5 bases, J shed 7 bases, and the junction held 4 bases outside the gene matches. The CDR3 covers 13 residues. CDR1 LNHDA and CDR2 SQIVND come from the germline V gene (reference sequence). The DNA for the CDR3 is TGTGCCAGTAGTTGGACTAGTAACGGGGAGCTGTTTTTT. Its translation: CASSWTSNGELFF. Supplemented by reference TRBV19 and TRBJ2-2, the full variable domain reads DGGITQSPKYLFRKEGQNVTLSCEQNLNHDAMYWYRQDPGQGLRLIYYSQIVNDFQKGDIAEGYSVSREKKESFPLTVTSAQKNPTAFYLCASSWTSNGELFFGEGSRLTVL.

The DNA for the CDR3 is TGTGCCAGCTCACCAAGGGACATTTCCTACGAGCAGTACTTC. Translated, it gives CASSPRDISYEQYF. V usage is TRBV18 and J usage is TRBJ2-7, with a weak D call TRBD1 (6 bases). Germline CDR1 is KGHSH and CDR2 is LQKENI. Trimming left V 2 bases short and J 1 base short, with 9 bases between. This CDR3 region has 14 residues.

The V and J genes are TRBV25-1 and TRBJ2-3; no clear D gene. CDR1 and CDR2 from the germline V gene are MGHDK and SYGVNS. There are 17 residues in the CDR3. Trimming took off 2 bases at V and 6 bases at J, with 21 bases between the two ends. The CDR3: CASSEPLQGSQSDTQYF. CDR3 in DNA: TGTGCCAGCAGTGAACCTCTTCAAGGCTCTCAATCGGATACGCAGTATTTT.

V usage is TRBV27 and J usage is TRBJ2-1, with D uncertain. From germline, CDR1 is MNHEY and CDR2 SMNVEV (reference sequence). The CDR3 contains 11 residues. Trimming removed 2 bases at V and 7 bases at J, with 3 bases between. Here the CDR3 DNA reads TGTGCCAGCAGTTTAGGGAATGAGCAGTTCTTC. It translates to CASSLGNEQFF.

About this clone: Other DNA sequences within the sample encode an identical CDR3. The V and J genes are TRBV27 and TRBJ1-1; possible D gene TRBD1, 5 bases. Germline-derived CDR1 and CDR2 are MNHEY and SMNVEV (reference sequence). This CDR3 comprises 13 residues. Trimming took off 2 bases at V and 5 bases at J, with 9 bases between the two ends. The CDR3 nucleotides are TGTGCCAGCAGTTTAGCAGGGTGGACTGAAGCTTTCTTT. Protein product: CASSLAGWTEAFF.

This chain joins TRBV28 and TRBJ2-7; 11 nucleotides agree with TRBD1. The CDR3 has 14 amino acids. V gave up 6 bases and J gave up 5 bases; unmatched junction bases: 6. Germline assignment: CDR1 MDHEN and CDR2 SYDVKM. CDR3 nucleotide sequence: TGTGCCAGCAGCACGGACAGGGGGCTTAACGAGCAGTACTTC. Amino acids: CASSTDRGLNEQYF.

This clone was seen once. V usage is TRBV4-1 and J usage is TRBJ2-2, with a weak D call TRBD1 (6 bases). The germline V gene encodes CDR1 MGHRA and CDR2 YSYEKL. CDR3 length: 16 residues. Trimming left V 3 bases short and J 4 bases short, with 15 bases between. The CDR3 loop is CASSHLPRTVTGELFF. In DNA form, the CDR3 reads TGCGCCAGCAGCCACCTTCCCCGGACAGTCACCGGGGAGCTGTTTTTT.

J is TRBJ2-7 and V is TRBV27; TRBD1 agrees at 10 bases. Germline V gene sequence: CDR1 MNHEY, CDR2 SMNVEV (reference sequence). The V gene end was trimmed by 8 bases and the J gene end by 5 bases; junction bases not matched to a gene: 3. The CDR3 runs to 12 residues. CDR3 nucleotide sequence: TGTGCCAGCCGGGACAGGGGTAACGAGCAGTACTTC. The encoded protein is CASRDRGNEQYF.